The clone carrying this T cell receptor beta chain has just one count. Trimming took 4 bases from V and 5 from J, leaving 6 bases between them. Germline CDR1 MDHEN, CDR2 SYDVKM. This CDR3 has 11 residues. This sample was taken from a study of T cell responses to AZD1222 COVID-19 vaccine. Profiled with immunoSEQ multiplex PCR; TCRdb holds only in-frame clones, not every one. Of 60,000 to 100,000 clones detected, 75% to 90% appear once; the ten largest clones hold 24%. Specimen: peripheral blood, collected on day 0 of AZD1222 vaccination. This receptor was identified in an adult in good health. The chain couples TRBV28 to TRBJ2-7, with D unclear. This CDR3 reads CASSYTNEQYF. For the CDR3, the DNA is TGTGCCAGCAGTTACACAAACGAGCAGTACTTC.